These 8 T cell receptor beta chains share one sample of origin, sequenced in a study of blood T cell repertoires in COVID-19. Data came from immunoSEQ multiplex PCR; TCRdb stores just in-frame clones and leaves some out. The sample records a few hundred thousand clones, more than 70% being singletons. Source material: peripheral blood. The receptors here all came from a man aged 40-49 years with acute or convalescent COVID-19.

This clone showed up many times. This chain connects TRBV6-4 to TRBJ2-3; perhaps TRBD1 as D (6 bases). The V gene's germline CDR1 is MRHNA and CDR2 SNTAGT. The CDR3 has 15 amino acids. The ends were cut back, 5 bases at V and 0 bases at J, with 12 bases in the middle. The CDR3 protein is CASSLGTFSTDTQYF. DNA for the CDR3: TGTGCCAGCAGTCTGGGGACATTTAGCACAGATACGCAGTATTTT.

The chain has TRBV7-8 and TRBJ2-2; 9 nucleotides line up with TRBD1. V shed 1 base and J 5 bases; nucleotides not matched to a gene: 14. Germline V gene data show CDR1 as SGHVS and CDR2 as FQNEAQ. This CDR3 is 19 amino acids long. The CDR3 region has the DNA TGTGCCAGCAGCTTAGTTTTATTGAGGCGGACAGGGGTTACCGGGGAGCTGTTTTTT. Amino acid sequence: CASSLVLLRRTGVTGELFF. Variable domain in full (rest from reference TRBV7-8 and TRBJ2-2): GAGVSQSPRYKVAKRGQDVALRCDPISGHVSLFWYQQALGQGPEFLTYFQNEAQLDKSGLPSDRFFAERPEGSVSTLKIQRTQQEDSAVYLCASSLVLLRRTGVTGELFFGEGSRLTVL.

The rearrangement joins TRBV7-9 to TRBJ1-1; D gene unclear. Trimming removed 5 bases at V and 5 bases at J, with 15 bases between. CDR3 size: 14 residues. Germline V gene sequence: CDR1 SEHNR, CDR2 FQNEAQ (reference sequence). The CDR3 loop is CASSGGLGWTEAFF. The CDR3 DNA sequence: TGTGCCAGCAGCGGAGGATTGGGGTGGACTGAAGCTTTCTTT.

The chain recombines TRBV5-4 with TRBJ1-1; 7 bases agree with TRBD1. V was clipped by 4 bases and J by 5 bases; unmatched bases: 14. The CDR3 consists of 16 residues. Looked up from germline, CDR1 is SGHNT and CDR2 is YYREEE (reference sequence). CDR3 amino acids: CASSPTPTGIGTEAFF. CDR3 DNA: TGTGCCAGCAGCCCCACCCCGACAGGGATTGGGACTGAAGCTTTCTTT.

The chain's CDR3 is CASTKVEPGNTIYF. In nucleotides, the CDR3 is TGTGCCAGCACCAAAGTGGAGCCTGGAAACACCATATATTTT. The V and J genes are TRBV14 and TRBJ1-3; D is undetermined. Trimming took off 7 bases at V and 2 bases at J, with 12 bases between the two ends. The CDR3 covers 14 residues. CDR1 is SGHDN and CDR2 is FVKESK in the germline V gene.

The V and J genes are TRBV15 and TRBJ1-3; D perhaps matches TRBD1 (5 bases). This CDR3 has 16 residues. The germline V and J ends were trimmed by 0 bases and 0 bases, with 9 bases remaining between them. Germline lookup yields CDR1 LNHNV and CDR2 YYDKDF (reference sequence). The chain's CDR3 is CATSRDPGNSGNTIYF. CDR3 coding DNA: TGTGCCACCAGCAGAGATCCAGGGAACTCTGGAAACACCATATATTTT.

The genes are TRBV6-7 and TRBJ1-1; D perhaps matches TRBD1 (6 bases). TRBV6-7 is an ORF, and what it does is uncertain. The CDR3 is 15 residues long. V dropped 6 bases and J dropped 0 bases, with 14 bases sitting between them. The CDR3 loop is CASSGTQCMNTEAFF. CDR3 nucleotide sequence: TGTGCCAGCAGCGGGACACAATGTATGAACACTGAAGCTTTCTTT.

J is TRBJ2-5 and V is TRBV20-1; D unclear. There are 11 residues in the CDR3. The germline gives CDR1 DFQATT, CDR2 SNEGSKA (reference sequence). Trimming removed 5 bases at V and 7 bases at J, with 11 bases between. CDR3 sequence reads: CSAVSFGTQYF. CDR3 nucleotides: TGCAGTGCTGTATCGTTCGGGACCCAGTACTTC.